The text below deals with one T cell receptor (beta chain). Profiling relied on immunoSEQ multiplex PCR, and the TCRdb table lists in-frame clones only, not all of them. Of 65,000 to 95,000 clones listed, approximately 89% are singletons. The data were obtained in a study of T cell changes during pregnancy in multiple sclerosis. J gave up 1 base and V 5 bases, and 10 bases lay outside the gene matches. The CDR3 length is 16 residues. Germline CDR1 LNHDA, CDR2 SQIVND (reference sequence). The sequenced sample was peripheral blood, obtained before pregnancy. This clonotype originated in a female donor with multiple sclerosis, enrolled in a pregnancy study. The chain combines TRBV19 with TRBJ1-1; TRBD1 agrees at 7 bases. CDR3: CASSLRQGWSNTEAFF. CDR3 nucleotide sequence: TGTGCCAGTAGTCTGAGACAGGGATGGTCGAACACTGAAGCTTTCTTT.